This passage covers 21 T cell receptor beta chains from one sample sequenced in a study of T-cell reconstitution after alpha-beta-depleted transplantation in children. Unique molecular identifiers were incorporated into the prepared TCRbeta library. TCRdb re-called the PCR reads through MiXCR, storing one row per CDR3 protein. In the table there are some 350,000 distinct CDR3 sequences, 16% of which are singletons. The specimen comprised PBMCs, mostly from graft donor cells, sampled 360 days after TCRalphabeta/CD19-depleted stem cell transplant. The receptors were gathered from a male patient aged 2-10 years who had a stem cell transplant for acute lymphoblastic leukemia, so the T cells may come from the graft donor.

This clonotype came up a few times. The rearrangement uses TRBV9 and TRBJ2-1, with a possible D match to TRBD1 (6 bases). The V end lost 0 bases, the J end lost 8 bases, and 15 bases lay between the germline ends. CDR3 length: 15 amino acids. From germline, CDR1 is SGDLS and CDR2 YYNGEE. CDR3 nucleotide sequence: TGTGCCAGCAGCGTAGACAGGGATTTCGGGGATGAGCAGTTCTTC. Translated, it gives CASSVDRDFGDEQFF.

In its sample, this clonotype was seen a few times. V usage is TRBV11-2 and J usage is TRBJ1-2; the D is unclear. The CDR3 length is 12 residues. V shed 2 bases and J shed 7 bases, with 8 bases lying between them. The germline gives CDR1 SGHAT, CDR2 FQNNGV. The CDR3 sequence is CASSLRTFGYTF. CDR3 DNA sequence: TGTGCCAGCAGCTTACGAACCTTTGGCTACACCTTC. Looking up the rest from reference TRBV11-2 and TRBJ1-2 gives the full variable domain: EAGVAQSPRYKIIEKRQSVAFWCNPISGHATLYWYQQILGQGPKLLIQFQNNGVVDDSQLPKDRFSAERLKGVDSTLKIQPAKLEDSAVYLCASSLRTFGYTFGSGTRLTVV.

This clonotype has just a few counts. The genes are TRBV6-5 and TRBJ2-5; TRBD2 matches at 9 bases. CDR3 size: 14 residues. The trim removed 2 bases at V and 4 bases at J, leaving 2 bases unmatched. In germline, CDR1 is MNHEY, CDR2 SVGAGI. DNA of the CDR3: TGTGCCAGCAGTTACCTAGCGGGAATAGAGACCCAGTACTTC. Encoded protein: CASSYLAGIETQYF.

CDR3 residues: CASSPLSGSVAKNIQYF. The CDR3 bases are TGTGCCAGCAGCCCCCTTAGCGGGAGCGTGGCCAAAAACATTCAGTACTTC. The rearrangement uses TRBV9 and TRBJ2-4, with 9 bases fitting TRBD2. V lost 4 bases to trimming and J lost 1 base; unmatched junction nucleotides: 9. The CDR3 covers 17 residues. CDR1 is SGDLS and CDR2 is YYNGEE in the germline V gene.

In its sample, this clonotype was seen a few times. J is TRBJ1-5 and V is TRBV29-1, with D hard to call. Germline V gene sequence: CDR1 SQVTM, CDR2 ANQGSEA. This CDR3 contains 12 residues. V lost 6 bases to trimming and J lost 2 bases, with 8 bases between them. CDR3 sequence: CSVGYGNQPQHF. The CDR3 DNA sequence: TGCAGCGTGGGCTATGGCAATCAGCCCCAGCATTTT.

In DNA form, the CDR3 reads TGTGCCAGCCGCGCGGGAGGAGACTTTAGCACAGATACGCAGTATTTT. It yields the protein CASRAGGDFSTDTQYF. The chain joins TRBV7-9 to TRBJ2-3; 8 nucleotides match TRBD2. The CDR3 runs 16 residues. V lost 8 bases, J lost 0 bases, and 10 bases stayed unmatched. Per the germline V gene, CDR1 is SEHNR and CDR2 is FQNEAQ (reference sequence).

CDR3 DNA: TGTGCCAGCAGCTATGATGGACAGTCTGGGAGTGAAAAACTGTTTTTT. Translating gives CASSYDGQSGSEKLFF. V gene TRBV5-4 combines with J gene TRBJ1-4; weak D call: TRBD1 (6 bases). V gave up 3 bases and J gave up 7 bases, with 19 bases separating them. Germline CDR1 SGHNT, CDR2 YYREEE (reference sequence). This CDR3 spans 16 amino acids.

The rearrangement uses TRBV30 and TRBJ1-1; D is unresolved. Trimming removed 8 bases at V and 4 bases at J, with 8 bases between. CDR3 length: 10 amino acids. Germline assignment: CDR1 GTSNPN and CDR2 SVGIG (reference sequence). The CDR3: CANYGTEAFF. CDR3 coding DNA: TGTGCCAATTACGGCACTGAAGCTTTCTTT.

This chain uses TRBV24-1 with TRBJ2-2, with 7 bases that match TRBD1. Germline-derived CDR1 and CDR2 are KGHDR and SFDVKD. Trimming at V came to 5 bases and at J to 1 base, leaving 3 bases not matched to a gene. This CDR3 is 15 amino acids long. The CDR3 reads CATSAQGRNTGELFF. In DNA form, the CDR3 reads TGTGCCACCAGTGCACAGGGGAGGAACACCGGGGAGCTGTTTTTT.

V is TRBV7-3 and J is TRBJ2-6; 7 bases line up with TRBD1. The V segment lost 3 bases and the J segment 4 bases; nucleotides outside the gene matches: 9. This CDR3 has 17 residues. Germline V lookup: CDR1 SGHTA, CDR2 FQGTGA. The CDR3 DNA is TGTGCCAGCAGCTTCACAGGGGTTCAGGCGGGGGCCAACGTCCTGACTTTC. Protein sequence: CASSFTGVQAGANVLTF. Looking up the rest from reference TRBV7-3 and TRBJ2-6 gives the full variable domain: GAGVSQTPSNKVTEKGKYVELRCDPISGHTALYWYRQSLGQGPEFLIYFQGTGAADDSGLPNDRFFAVRPEGSVSTLKIQRTERGDSAVYLCASSFTGVQAGANVLTFGAGSRLTVL.

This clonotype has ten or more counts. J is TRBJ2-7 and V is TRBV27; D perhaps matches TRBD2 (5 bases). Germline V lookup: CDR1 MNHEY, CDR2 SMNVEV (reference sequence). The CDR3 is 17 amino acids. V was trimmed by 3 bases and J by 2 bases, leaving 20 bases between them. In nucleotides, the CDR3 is TGTGCCAGCAGTTTCCGATTCCTAGCTGCGCCCGCCTACGAGCAGTACTTC. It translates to CASSFRFLAAPAYEQYF.

The CDR3 here is CASSALTGVGGELFF. Written as DNA, the CDR3 is TGTGCCAGCAGCGCCCTTACAGGGGTAGGCGGGGAGCTGTTTTTT. V is TRBV9 and J is TRBJ2-2; TRBD1 aligns across 7 bases. The CDR3 has 15 amino acids. Germline V gene data show CDR1 as SGDLS and CDR2 as YYNGEE. With V trimmed by 3 bases and J by 7 bases, 9 bases remained unmatched.

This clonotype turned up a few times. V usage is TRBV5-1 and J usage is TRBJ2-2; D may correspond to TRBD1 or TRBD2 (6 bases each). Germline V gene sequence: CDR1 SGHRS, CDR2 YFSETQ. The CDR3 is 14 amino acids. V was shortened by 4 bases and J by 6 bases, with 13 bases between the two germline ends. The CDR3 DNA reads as TGCGCCAGCAGCCCGGACGGGGGCCCCGGGGAGCTGTTTTTT. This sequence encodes CASSPDGGPGELFF.

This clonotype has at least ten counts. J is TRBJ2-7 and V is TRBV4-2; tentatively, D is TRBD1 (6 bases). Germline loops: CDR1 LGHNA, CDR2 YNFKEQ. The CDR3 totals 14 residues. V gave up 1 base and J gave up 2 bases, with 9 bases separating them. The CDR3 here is CASSQVRGTYEQYF. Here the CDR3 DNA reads TGTGCCAGCAGCCAAGTTAGGGGGACCTACGAGCAGTACTTC.

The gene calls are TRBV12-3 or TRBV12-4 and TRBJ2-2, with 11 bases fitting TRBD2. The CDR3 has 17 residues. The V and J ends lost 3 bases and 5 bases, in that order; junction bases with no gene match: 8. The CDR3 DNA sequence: TGTGCCAGCAGTTTCGTACTAGCGGGAGTCGATACCGGGGAGCTGTTTTTT. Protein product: CASSFVLAGVDTGELFF.

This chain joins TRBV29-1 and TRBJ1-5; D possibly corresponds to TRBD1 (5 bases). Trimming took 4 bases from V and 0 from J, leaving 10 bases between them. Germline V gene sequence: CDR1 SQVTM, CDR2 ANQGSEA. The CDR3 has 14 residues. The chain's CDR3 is CSVVTGGSNQPQHF. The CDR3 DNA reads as TGCAGCGTTGTAACAGGAGGTAGCAATCAGCCCCAGCATTTT.

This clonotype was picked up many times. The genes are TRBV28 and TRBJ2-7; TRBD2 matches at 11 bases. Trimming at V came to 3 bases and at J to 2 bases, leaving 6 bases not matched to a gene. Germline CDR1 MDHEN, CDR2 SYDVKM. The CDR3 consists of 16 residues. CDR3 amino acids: CASSFAASGRPYEQYF. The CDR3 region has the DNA TGTGCCAGCAGTTTTGCGGCTAGCGGGAGGCCCTACGAGCAGTACTTC.

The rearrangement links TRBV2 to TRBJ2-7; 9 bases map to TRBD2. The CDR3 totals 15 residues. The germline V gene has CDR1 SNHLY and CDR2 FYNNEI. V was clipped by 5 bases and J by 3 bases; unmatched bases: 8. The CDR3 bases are TGTGCCAGCAGTCTACCGGGACTAGCCAACTACGAGCAGTACTTC. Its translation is CASSLPGLANYEQYF.

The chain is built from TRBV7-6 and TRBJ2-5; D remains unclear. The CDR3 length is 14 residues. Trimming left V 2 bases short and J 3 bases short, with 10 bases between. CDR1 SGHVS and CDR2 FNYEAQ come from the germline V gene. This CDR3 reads CASSLLWREETQYF. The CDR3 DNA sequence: TGTGCCAGCAGCTTATTGTGGCGCGAAGAGACCCAGTACTTC.

DNA for the CDR3: TGTGCCAGCAGCCTCTGGGGACTAGCGGGAGGTTACAATGAGCAGTTCTTC. This gives the protein CASSLWGLAGGYNEQFF. The chain employs TRBV7-6 and TRBJ2-1; 15 bases match TRBD2. This CDR3 has 17 amino acids. After removal of 5 bases from V and 4 bases from J, the junction contained 6 bases not matched to a gene. Germline lookup yields CDR1 SGHVS and CDR2 FNYEAQ. Together with reference TRBV7-6 and TRBJ2-1, the CDR3 gives the full variable domain: GAGVSQSPRYKVTKRGQDVALRCDPISGHVSLYWYRQALGQGPEFLTYFNYEAQQDKSGLPNDRFSAERPEGSISTLTIQRTEQRDSAMYRCASSLWGLAGGYNEQFFGPGTRLTVL.

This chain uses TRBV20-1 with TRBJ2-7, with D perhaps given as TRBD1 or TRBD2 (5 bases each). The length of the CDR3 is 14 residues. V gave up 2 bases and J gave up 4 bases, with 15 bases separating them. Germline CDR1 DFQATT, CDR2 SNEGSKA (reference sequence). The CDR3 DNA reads TGCAGTGCTAGACGGGTGGGGGACGGTTACGAGCAGTACTTC. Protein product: CSARRVGDGYEQYF.